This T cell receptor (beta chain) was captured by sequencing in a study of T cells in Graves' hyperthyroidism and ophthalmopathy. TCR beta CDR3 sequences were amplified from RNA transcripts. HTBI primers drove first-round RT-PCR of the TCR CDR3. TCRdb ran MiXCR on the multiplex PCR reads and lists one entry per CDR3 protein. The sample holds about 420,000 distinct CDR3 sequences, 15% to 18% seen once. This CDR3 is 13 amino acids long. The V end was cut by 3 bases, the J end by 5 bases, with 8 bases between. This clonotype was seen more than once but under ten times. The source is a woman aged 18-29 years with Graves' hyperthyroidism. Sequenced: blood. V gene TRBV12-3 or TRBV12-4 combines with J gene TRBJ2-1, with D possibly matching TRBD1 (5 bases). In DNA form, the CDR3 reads TGTGCCAGCAGTTTTGCCAGGGACAATGAGCAGTTCTTC. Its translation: CASSFARDNEQFF.